This TCR beta chain was captured by sequencing in a study of blood T cells in healthy people across ages. For the second PCR, which ran for about 6 to 11 cycles, a sample-barcoded 5' primer and a J-beta primer mix were used. TCRdb passed the 5' RACE reads through MiXCR, listing each CDR3 protein once. The sample holds hundreds of thousands of distinct CDR3 sequences, over 20% seen once. V was pared by 1 base and J by 4 bases, with 13 bases between. Germline loops: CDR1 LNHNV, CDR2 YYDKDF (reference sequence). The CDR3 extends over 16 amino acids. V gene TRBV15 combines with J gene TRBJ1-4; a weak D match, TRBD1 (6 bases). The source material was blood. This sequence was found in a man aged 65 to 79 in good health. The CDR3: CATSRGLGGGNEKLFF. The CDR3, as DNA: TGTGCCACCAGCAGAGGTCTTGGAGGGGGTAATGAAAAACTGTTTTTT.